One sample yielded the 8 T cell receptor beta chains listed below, sequenced in a study of CD8+ T cells in alopecia areata. Extraction and reverse transcription of RNA yielded cDNA as the sequencing template. The assay was immunoSEQ multiplex PCR, and TCRdb's table has in-frame clones only and misses some. This sample has 70,000 to 95,000 clones, with 45% to 60% found just once. Specimen: NKG2D-high CD8+ T cells sorted from blood. These receptors were collected from a human donor with alopecia areata.

This clone turned up a few times. The chain links TRBV29-1 to TRBJ1-1; possibly TRBD1 for D (5 bases). The CDR3 extends over 13 amino acids. V was trimmed by 7 bases and J by 4 bases, leaving 16 bases between them. Germline V gives CDR1 SQVTM, CDR2 ANQGSEA. DNA for the CDR3: TGCAGCGCAGTTCAGGGATGGGGCACTGAAGCTTTCTTT. Amino acid sequence: CSAVQGWGTEAFF.

This clone came up a few times. V is TRBV30 and J is TRBJ2-1, with D uncertain. Trimming pared 2 bases from V and 8 bases from J, leaving 16 bases between. Germline V CDR1 and CDR2: GTSNPN, SVGIG (reference sequence). This CDR3 spans 14 amino acids. In DNA, the CDR3 is TGTGCCTGGAGTCCCGTGGGGTTTTTGGATGAGCAGTTCTTC. Protein product: CAWSPVGFLDEQFF.

This clone was seen a handful of times. V and J are TRBV29-1 and TRBJ2-1; TRBD2 matches 7 bases. Germline CDR1 and CDR2: SQVTM and ANQGSEA. The V and J ends lost 6 bases and 8 bases, in that order; junction bases with no gene match: 7. The CDR3 consists of 12 residues. DNA of the CDR3: TGCAGCGTGGGAGCGGGAATGGATGAGCAGTTCTTC. Protein sequence: CSVGAGMDEQFF.

The chain carries TRBV30 and TRBJ2-2; D is unclear. This CDR3 contains 10 residues. CDR1 and CDR2 from the germline V gene are GTSNPN and SVGIG (reference sequence). Trimming left V 3 bases short and J 4 bases short, with 0 bases between. CDR3 coding DNA: TGTGCCTGGAGCACCGGGGAGCTGTTTTTT. This codes for CAWSTGELFF.

This clone was counted between two and nine times. The chain recombines TRBV28 with TRBJ2-2, with a possible D match to TRBD1 (5 bases). CDR3 length equals 12 residues. CDR1 and CDR2 from the germline V gene are MDHEN and SYDVKM. Trimming took 5 bases from V and 6 from J, leaving 7 bases between them. The CDR3 loop is CASSLQAGELFF. The CDR3, as DNA: TGTGCCAGCAGTCTACAGGCCGGGGAGCTGTTTTTT.

Only a few counts were recorded for this clone. This sequence joins TRBV29-1 and TRBJ1-1; 7 positions agree with TRBD1. The CDR3 runs 12 residues. Germline V gene sequence: CDR1 SQVTM, CDR2 ANQGSEA. After removal of 2 bases from V and 8 bases from J, the junction contained 5 bases not matched to a gene. As DNA, the CDR3 is TGCAGCGTTGAAAGTCTAGGGGGCGAAGCTTTCTTT. It translates to CSVESLGGEAFF.

This clone was seen only a few times. The V call is TRBV7-9, the J call TRBJ2-1; the D gene is possibly TRBD2 (5 bases). The V end was cut by 6 bases, the J end by 8 bases, with 11 bases between. This CDR3 is built from 12 residues. The germline V gene encodes CDR1 SEHNR and CDR2 FQNEAQ (reference sequence). CDR3 in DNA: TGTGCCAGCAGTTCGGACTTCGATGAGCAGTTCTTC. Translating gives CASSSDFDEQFF.

This rearrangement joins TRBV7-2 to TRBJ2-7; the D gene is possibly TRBD2 (5 bases). Germline CDR1 is SGHTA and CDR2 is FQGNSA. V was trimmed by 0 bases and J by 3 bases, leaving 12 bases between them. The CDR3 sequence is 15 residues long. CDR3 amino acids: CASSLAQSGYYEQYF. The CDR3 DNA reads as TGTGCCAGCAGCTTAGCTCAAAGCGGTTACTACGAGCAGTACTTC.